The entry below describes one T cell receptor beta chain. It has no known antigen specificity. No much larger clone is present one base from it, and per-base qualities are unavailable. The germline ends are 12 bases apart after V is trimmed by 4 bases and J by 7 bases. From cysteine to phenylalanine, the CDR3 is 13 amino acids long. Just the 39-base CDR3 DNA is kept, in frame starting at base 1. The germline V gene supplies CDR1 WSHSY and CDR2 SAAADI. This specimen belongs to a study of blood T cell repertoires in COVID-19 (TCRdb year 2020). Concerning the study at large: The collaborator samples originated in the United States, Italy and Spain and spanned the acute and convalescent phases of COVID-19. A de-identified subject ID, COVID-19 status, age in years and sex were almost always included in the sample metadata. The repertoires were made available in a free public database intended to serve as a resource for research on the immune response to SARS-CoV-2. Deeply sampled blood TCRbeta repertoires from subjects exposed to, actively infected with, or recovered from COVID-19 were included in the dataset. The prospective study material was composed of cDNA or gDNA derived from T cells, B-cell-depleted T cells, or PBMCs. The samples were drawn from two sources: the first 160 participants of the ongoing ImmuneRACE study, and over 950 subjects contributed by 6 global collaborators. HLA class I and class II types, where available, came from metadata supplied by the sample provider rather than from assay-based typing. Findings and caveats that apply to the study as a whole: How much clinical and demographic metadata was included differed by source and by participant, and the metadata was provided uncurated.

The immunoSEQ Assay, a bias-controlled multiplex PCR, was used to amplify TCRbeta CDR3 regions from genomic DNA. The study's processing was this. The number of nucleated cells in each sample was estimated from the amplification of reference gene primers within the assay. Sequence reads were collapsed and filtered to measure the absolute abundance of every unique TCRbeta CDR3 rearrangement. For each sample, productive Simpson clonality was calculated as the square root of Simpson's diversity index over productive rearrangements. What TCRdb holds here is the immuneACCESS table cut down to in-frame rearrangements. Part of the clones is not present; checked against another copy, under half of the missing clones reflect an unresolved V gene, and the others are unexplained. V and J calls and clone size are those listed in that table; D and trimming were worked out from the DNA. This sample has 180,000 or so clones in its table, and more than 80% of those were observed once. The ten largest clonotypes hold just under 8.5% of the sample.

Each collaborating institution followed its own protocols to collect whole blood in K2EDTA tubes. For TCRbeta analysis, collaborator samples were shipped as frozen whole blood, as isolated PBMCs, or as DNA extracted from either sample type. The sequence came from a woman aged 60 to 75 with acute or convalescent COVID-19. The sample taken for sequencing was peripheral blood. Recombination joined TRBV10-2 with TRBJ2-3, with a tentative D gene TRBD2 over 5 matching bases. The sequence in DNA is TGCGCCAGCAGTGCCCTATTCGGGAATACGCAGTATTTT. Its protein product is CASSALFGNTQYF.